This T cell receptor (beta chain) was found in a study of identical twins. MiXCR was run by TCRdb on the 5' RACE reads, yielding one entry per CDR3 protein. The table lists fewer than 800,000 distinct CDR3 sequences, about 7.1% of them singletons. The V gene lost 2 bases and the J gene lost 13 bases, with 13 bases spanning the gap. CDR1 is SGHKS, CDR2 YYEKEE, per germline (reference sequence). The CDR3 length is 12 residues. Separately, the same data were catalogued under a study of yellow fever vaccine responses in identical twins.

Sequenced: PBMCs. The sequence was obtained from a woman aged 18-30 years in good health. The chain couples TRBV5-5 to TRBJ2-1; D ambiguous. CDR3 in amino acids: CASSFFTIGQFF. In nucleotides, the CDR3 is TGTGCCAGCAGCTTCTTCACAATCGGTCAGTTCTTC.